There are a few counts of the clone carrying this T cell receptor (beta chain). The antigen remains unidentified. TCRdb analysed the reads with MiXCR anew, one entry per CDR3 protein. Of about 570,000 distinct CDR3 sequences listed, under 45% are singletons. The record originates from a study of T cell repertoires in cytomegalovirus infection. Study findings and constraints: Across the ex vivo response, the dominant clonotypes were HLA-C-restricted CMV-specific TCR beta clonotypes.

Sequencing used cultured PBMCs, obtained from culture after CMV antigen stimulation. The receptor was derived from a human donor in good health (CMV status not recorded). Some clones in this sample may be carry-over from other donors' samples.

The CDR3, as DNA: TGTGCTAGTGGTCTATACACAGGGGCGATGGAAAATGAGCAGTTCTTC. Its translation: CASGLYTGAMENEQFF. The chain recombines TRBV12-5 with TRBJ2-1; 7 bases match TRBD1. V shed 5 bases, J shed 7 bases, and the junction held 14 bases outside the gene matches. CDR3 length: 16 amino acids. The germline CDR1 and CDR2 sequences are LGHNT and FRNRAP.